These T cell receptor beta chains were read from a single sample in a study of T cells after yellow fever vaccination. TCRdb reanalysed the 5' RACE reads using MiXCR and keeps one entry per CDR3 protein. The sample has about 310,000 distinct CDR3 sequences, approximately 3.8% seen once. The sequences come from PBMCs, collected on the day of the yellow fever booster vaccination. These TCRs come from a young man who received the YFV17D yellow fever vaccine. Both conserved end residues are part of each CDR3. Fields, in order: D gene, V gene, CDR3 length, clone size, J gene, CDR3 DNA, CDR3 protein. A D gene is named only where the DNA matches it firmly. Size is omitted from some rows. Given values are once, few, many or a class for expanded clones.

D: -; V: TRBV3-1; length: 17; size: many; J: TRBJ1-6; DNA: TGTGCCAGCAGCCGAATTGAGGGGAGCTCCTATAATTCACCCCTCCACTTT; CDR3: CASSRIEGSSYNSPLHF
D: TRBD1; V: TRBV15; length: 14; size: many; J: TRBJ1-3; DNA: TGTGCCACCAGCCCGGGACAGGCTGGAAACACCATATATTTT; CDR3: CATSPGQAGNTIYF
D: -; V: TRBV9; length: 13; size: many; J: TRBJ2-2; DNA: TGTGCCAGCAGCCTCCGGCCAACCGGGGAGCTGTTTTTT; CDR3: CASSLRPTGELFF
D: -; V: TRBV5-1; length: 13; size: many; J: TRBJ2-7; DNA: TGCGCCAGCAGCCCCGCGGACTCCTACGAGCAGTACTTC; CDR3: CASSPADSYEQYF
D: -; V: TRBV24-1; length: 15; size: -; J: TRBJ1-2; DNA: TGTGCCACCAGTGACCCCGGGGGGTCTGTCTATGGCTACACCTTC; CDR3: CATSDPGGSVYGYTF
D: TRBD1; V: TRBV5-1; length: 13; size: many; J: TRBJ1-5; DNA: TGCGCCAGCAGCATACAGGGGGGTCAGCCCCAGCATTTT; CDR3: CASSIQGGQPQHF
D: -; V: TRBV6-4; length: 15; size: few; J: TRBJ2-1; DNA: TGTGCCAGCAGTGAAGAGGGGGGCCCCTACAATGAGCAGTTCTTC; CDR3: CASSEEGGPYNEQFF
D: -; V: TRBV5-4; length: 16; size: -; J: TRBJ2-3; DNA: TGTGCCAGCAGCTTTGGGGGGCCCTTAAACACAGATACGCAGTATTTT; CDR3: CASSFGGPLNTDTQYF
D: TRBD1; V: TRBV29-1; length: 14; size: few; J: TRBJ1-4; DNA: TGCAGCGTTGAATCGACAGGGGAGATTGAAAAACTGTTTTTT; CDR3: CSVESTGEIEKLFF
D: -; V: TRBV12-3/TRBV12-4; length: 14; size: many; J: TRBJ2-3; DNA: TGTGCCAGCAGTTTGTCAGGGACGGGCCTGGCGCAGTATTTT; CDR3: CASSLSGTGLAQYF
D: -; V: TRBV5-1; length: 14; size: many; J: TRBJ1-2; DNA: TGCGCCAGCAGCTTACCCGGACAGTCCTATGGCTACACCTTC; CDR3: CASSLPGQSYGYTF
D: -; V: TRBV28; length: 16; size: many; J: TRBJ1-2; DNA: TGTGCCAGCAGTTTGATTTTTGCTAGGGGTAACTATGGCTACACCTTC; CDR3: CASSLIFARGNYGYTF
D: -; V: TRBV20-1; length: 15; size: many; J: TRBJ1-2; DNA: TGCAGTGCTAGAGATTTCGCAGAAGATAACTATGGCTACACCTTC; CDR3: CSARDFAEDNYGYTF
D: -; V: TRBV4-1; length: 14; size: few; J: TRBJ2-7; DNA: TGCGCCAGCAGCCAAGAGGGCTTGTTCTACGAGCAGTACTTC; CDR3: CASSQEGLFYEQYF